Presented here are 28 T cell receptor beta chains from one specimen sequenced in a study of spatial heterogeneity in lung cancer. Time point noted: blood at routine non-recurrence follow-up after resection. Unsorted tumor, nontumor lung tissue or cryopreserved PBMC supplied the whole RNA. TCRdb redid the calling of the 5' RACE reads with MiXCR, one entry per CDR3 protein. The sample shows around 120,000 distinct CDR3 sequences, 10% to 15% of them seen only once. The input for sequencing was PBMCs, taken at follow-up. These receptors came from a male donor with early-stage non-small cell lung cancer.

This clonotype showed up many times. The chain is built from TRBV7-9 and TRBJ2-3; D is ambiguous. Trimming cost V 5 bases and J 1 base, with 13 bases left between them. CDR1 is SEHNR and CDR2 is FQNEAQ in the germline V gene (reference sequence). The CDR3 is 15 amino acids. CDR3 residues: CASSQPPPRTDTQYF. The CDR3 DNA reads TGTGCCAGCAGCCAACCGCCCCCTCGCACAGATACGCAGTATTTT.

This clonotype was recorded a few times. CDR3 sequence: CASSEGVRGQGDTQYF. DNA of the CDR3: TGCGCCAGCAGTGAGGGGGTGAGGGGGCAGGGAGATACGCAGTATTTT. The chain combines TRBV10-2 with TRBJ2-3; 7 positions agree with TRBD1. Germline loops: CDR1 WSHSY, CDR2 SAAADI. Trimming cost V 2 bases and J 5 bases; bases outside gene matches: 10. The CDR3 is 16 residues long.

This clonotype was seen only a few times. The DNA for the CDR3 is TGTGCCAGCAGCCCCGGACCAGCGGGGACAGAGACCCAGTACTTC. It encodes CASSPGPAGTETQYF. This rearrangement joins TRBV5-5 to TRBJ2-5; 7 nucleotides align to TRBD2. The CDR3 loop spans 15 amino acids. V trimming: 4 bases; J trimming: 4 bases; junction bases outside the gene matches: 10. Germline loops: CDR1 SGHKS, CDR2 YYEKEE (reference sequence).

This clonotype turned up a few times. The chain combines TRBV10-3 with TRBJ1-6, with TRBD1 as a possible D gene (5 bases). CDR3 length equals 16 residues. The germline V and J ends were trimmed by 3 bases and 0 bases, with 9 bases remaining between them. Germline values: CDR1 ENHRY, CDR2 SYGVKD. The CDR3 DNA reads as TGTGCCATCAGTGACCGGGACGACTCCTATAATTCACCCCTCCACTTT. This encodes CAISDRDDSYNSPLHF.

CDR3 sequence reads: CASSKTSGGNEQYF. CDR3 bases: TGTGCCAGCTCAAAAACTAGCGGGGGGAATGAGCAGTACTTC. The chain couples TRBV18 to TRBJ2-7; TRBD2 aligns across 12 bases. V was pared by 5 bases and J by 7 bases, with 6 bases of the junction left unmatched. Germline V CDR1 and CDR2: KGHSH, LQKENI. The CDR3 contains 14 residues.

This clonotype was counted ten times or more. This chain joins TRBV19 and TRBJ1-6; TRBD1 might be the D (6 bases). The CDR3 runs 14 residues. Trimming removed 3 bases from V and 9 bases from J, with 12 bases in between. Germline values: CDR1 LNHDA, CDR2 SQIVND (reference sequence). In DNA, the CDR3 is TGTGCCAGTAGTATTCGAAGGGACACTTCACCCCTCCACTTT. Its protein is CASSIRRDTSPLHF.

The chain combines TRBV5-1 with TRBJ1-6; 7 nucleotides align to TRBD1. V was pared by 6 bases and J by 5 bases, with 11 bases of the junction left unmatched. Germline CDR1 SGHRS, CDR2 YFSETQ. The CDR3 runs to 16 residues. The CDR3 DNA follows: TGCGCCAGCACCGAAATGACAGGGCTCAATAATTCACCCCTCCACTTT. Residues: CASTEMTGLNNSPLHF.

The rearrangement joins TRBV12-3 or TRBV12-4 to TRBJ1-6; no definite D call. The V gene lost 2 bases and the J gene lost 6 bases, with 5 bases spanning the gap. The CDR3 spans 13 residues. CDR3 DNA: TGTGCCAGCAGTTTACCCCCTAATTCACCCCTCCACTTT. Its protein is CASSLPPNSPLHF.

This clonotype was counted a few times. The chain combines TRBV12-3 or TRBV12-4 with TRBJ2-1, with D possibly called TRBD1 or TRBD2 (6 bases each). This CDR3 region has 15 residues. Trimming took off 8 bases at V and 1 base at J, with 15 bases between the two ends. The CDR3 reads CASGGGPRSYNEQFF. The CDR3 region has the DNA TGTGCCAGCGGTGGGGGGCCCCGGTCCTACAATGAGCAGTTCTTC.

This clonotype was counted between two and nine times. The CDR3 coding sequence is TGTGCCAGCAGCTTGAGTAGTCGTACGAACACCGGGGAGCTGTTTTTT. Amino acids: CASSLSSRTNTGELFF. This rearrangement joins TRBV5-5 to TRBJ2-2, with D hard to call. V was cut by 1 base and J by 0 bases, with 10 bases left in between. The germline V gene encodes CDR1 SGHKS and CDR2 YYEKEE (reference sequence). The CDR3 has 16 amino acids.

Ten or more counts support this clonotype. The chain uses TRBV6-5 and TRBJ2-5; tentatively, D is TRBD1 (5 bases). V lost 4 bases to trimming and J lost 3 bases, with 9 bases between them. The CDR3 spans 13 residues. Per germline, CDR1 MNHEY and CDR2 SVGAGI. The CDR3 protein is CASSSRQKETQYF. The CDR3 DNA reads TGTGCCAGCAGTTCCCGACAGAAAGAGACCCAGTACTTC.

This clonotype has ten or more counts. The rearrangement joins TRBV29-1 to TRBJ2-7; 9 bases agree with TRBD1. The CDR3 consists of 15 residues. Unmatched junction bases numbered 5, after V lost 0 bases and J lost 2 bases. Germline assignment: CDR1 SQVTM and CDR2 ANQGSEA. The CDR3 nucleotides are TGCAGCGTTGAAGATGAAGGGACAGGGCCCTACGAGCAGTACTTC. It codes for CSVEDEGTGPYEQYF.

A word on this clonotype: A read error may produce the germline difference seen at one junction end. The genes are TRBV12-3 or TRBV12-4 and TRBJ2-5; no firm D call. The CDR3 contains 16 residues. CDR3 DNA: TGTGCCAGCAGTTTAGAGGCAGGCCCCGTACAAGTGACCCAGTACTTC. As protein: CASSLEAGPVQVTQYF.

The V gene is TRBV20-1, the J gene TRBJ2-1; 9 nucleotides agree with TRBD2. CDR3 length: 15 amino acids. CDR1 is DFQATT and CDR2 is SNEGSKA in the germline V gene (reference sequence). The ends lost 3 bases at V and 9 bases at J; junction bases unmatched: 12. The DNA of the CDR3 is TGCAGTGCTAGGATAGCGGGGGTGGATACGAGTGAGCAGTTCTTC. Translated: CSARIAGVDTSEQFF.

V and J are TRBV10-1 and TRBJ2-7, with D tentatively TRBD1 (5 bases). The germline gives CDR1 WNHNN, CDR2 SYGVQD (reference sequence). CDR3 length: 12 residues. V was cut by 6 bases and J by 5 bases, with 11 bases left in between. The CDR3 nucleotides are TGCGCCAGCAGCCAGGGTGCCCACGAGCAGTACTTC. It specifies CASSQGAHEQYF.

V gene TRBV24-1 combines with J gene TRBJ2-5; 9 nucleotides line up with TRBD1. Germline V gene lookup returns CDR1 KGHDR and CDR2 SFDVKD. Germline trimming cut 3 bases from V and 6 bases from J; bases unmatched to any gene: 7. The CDR3 has 15 residues. CDR3 in amino acids: CATSDPSDRGQTQYF. The CDR3 bases are TGTGCCACCAGTGATCCGTCGGACAGGGGACAGACCCAGTACTTC.

The chain links TRBV29-1 to TRBJ2-2; a weak D match, TRBD2 (5 bases). CDR1 is SQVTM, CDR2 ANQGSEA, per germline. The germline V and J ends were trimmed by 6 bases and 4 bases, with 9 bases remaining between them. The CDR3 is made up of 12 amino acids. This chain's CDR3 is CSVREGTGELFF. CDR3 nucleotides: TGCAGCGTGAGGGAAGGCACCGGGGAGCTGTTTTTT.

The chain uses TRBV29-1 and TRBJ1-2; D might be TRBD1 (5 bases). Between the trimmed V and J ends, which lost 4 bases and 2 bases, there was a span of 14 bases. The germline gives CDR1 SQVTM, CDR2 ANQGSEA. The CDR3 runs to 14 residues. The CDR3 loop is CSVVPDSFNYGYTF. As DNA, the CDR3 is TGCAGCGTTGTCCCCGACAGTTTCAACTATGGCTACACCTTC.

This clonotype was seen a few times. J is TRBJ2-3 and V is TRBV7-9; TRBD2 aligns across 8 bases. CDR3 length: 16 residues. The V segment lost 7 bases and the J segment 2 bases; nucleotides outside the gene matches: 11. Germline-derived CDR1 and CDR2 are SEHNR and FQNEAQ (reference sequence). The CDR3 loop reads CASTGDGGGTTDTQYF. As DNA, the CDR3 is TGTGCCAGCACCGGAGACGGCGGGGGGACCACAGATACGCAGTATTTT.

This clonotype has just a few counts. This chain connects TRBV6-2 or TRBV6-3 to TRBJ1-5; 9 bases align to TRBD1. Germline V gives CDR1 MNHEY, CDR2 SVGEGT. V was clipped by 7 bases and J by 1 base; unmatched bases: 11. CDR3 length: 17 residues. CDR3 sequence: CASNRKGTGKSNQPQHF. The CDR3 coding sequence is TGTGCCAGCAATCGAAAAGGGACAGGGAAGAGCAATCAGCCCCAGCATTTT.

The sample holds many counts of this clonotype. The chain couples TRBV6-5 to TRBJ2-1, with D possibly being TRBD2 (6 bases). The V and J ends lost 6 bases and 1 base respectively, with 13 bases between them. Germline CDR1 MNHEY, CDR2 SVGAGI. This CDR3 comprises 15 residues. Written as DNA, the CDR3 is TGTGCCAGCAGGGAGGGGATTATGTCCTACAATGAGCAGTTCTTC. Translating gives CASREGIMSYNEQFF.

This clonotype occurred many times. V is TRBV29-1 and J is TRBJ1-3; 7 bases line up with TRBD1. The germline gives CDR1 SQVTM, CDR2 ANQGSEA. V was clipped by 0 bases and J by 5 bases; unmatched bases: 7. CDR3 length: 15 amino acids. CDR3 in amino acids: CSVEDPTGERNTIYF. In DNA, the CDR3 is TGCAGCGTTGAAGATCCCACAGGGGAGAGAAACACCATATATTTT.

The table lists this clonotype with many counts. The chain uses TRBV5-1 and TRBJ2-3; D is possibly TRBD1 (6 bases). Germline-derived CDR1 and CDR2 are SGHRS and YFSETQ. The CDR3 has 12 residues. Trimming removed 2 bases at V and 5 bases at J, with 6 bases between. CDR3 sequence: CASSLQGDTQYF. DNA of the CDR3: TGCGCCAGCAGCTTACAGGGAGATACGCAGTATTTT.

This rearrangement joins TRBV7-8 to TRBJ2-4; 8 nucleotides align to TRBD1. Looked up from germline, CDR1 is SGHVS and CDR2 is FQNEAQ. The CDR3 has 16 amino acids. Losses at the gene ends were 0 bases for V and 6 bases for J; bases not matched to a gene: 7. CDR3 nucleotide sequence: TGTGCCAGCAGCTTAGCGGGCAGGGGGCATGGAAACATTCAGTACTTC. This codes for CASSLAGRGHGNIQYF.

This clonotype was counted at least ten times. The chain is built from TRBV20-1 and TRBJ1-6, with a tentative D call TRBD1 (5 bases). The CDR3 runs to 11 residues. V lost 3 bases and J lost 12, with 9 bases in between. Germline V gene data show CDR1 as DFQATT and CDR2 as SNEGSKA (reference sequence). The CDR3 bases are TGCAGTGCTAGGGGGCGTTTACCCCTCCACTTT. Translation gives CSARGRLPLHF.

Ten or more counts support this clonotype. This rearrangement joins TRBV20-1 to TRBJ1-5, with D hard to call. This CDR3 contains 15 residues. CDR1 is DFQATT, CDR2 SNEGSKA, per germline (reference sequence). Trimming shortened V by 5 bases and J by 1 base, and 15 bases separated the two germline ends. This CDR3 is CSASAPLDSNQPQHF. The DNA for the CDR3 is TGCAGTGCTTCCGCCCCCCTCGACAGCAATCAGCCCCAGCATTTT.

The table lists this clonotype with a few counts. The J gene is TRBJ2-7, the V gene TRBV29-1; the match to TRBD1 covers 10 bases. CDR1 and CDR2 from the germline V gene are SQVTM and ANQGSEA. V gave up 5 bases and J gave up 7 bases; unmatched junction bases: 8. The CDR3 is 13 residues long. DNA for the CDR3: TGCAGCGTTTCCGGGACAGGGGCTGGGGAGCAGTACTTC. Amino acids: CSVSGTGAGEQYF.

The chain uses TRBV30 and TRBJ2-5, with 9 bases lining up with TRBD1. The CDR3 is 13 amino acids. Germline trimming cut 2 bases from V and 4 bases from J; bases unmatched to any gene: 2. Germline CDR1 reads GTSNPN; CDR2 reads SVGIG (reference sequence). CDR3 sequence (DNA): TGTGCCTGGAGTAACAGGGGGCCAGAGACCCAGTACTTC. It yields the protein CAWSNRGPETQYF.